This T cell receptor (beta chain) was sequenced for a study of blood T cells in healthy people across ages. Overall study context: Capturing about one barcoded beta molecule per two T cells was achieved by template switching.

The CDR3 extends over 15 amino acids. Unmatched junction bases numbered 9, after V lost 5 bases and J lost 9 bases. Germline-derived CDR1 and CDR2 are SGHNT and YYREEE (reference sequence). This clonotype was counted a few times. A second PCR of 7 to 11 cycles used a sample-barcoded 5' primer and a J-beta primer mix. A 12-random-nucleotide template-switch adaptor tagged each cDNA molecule. Each CDR3 protein gets one entry after TCRdb re-called the 5' RACE reads with MiXCR. The top ten hold over 10% of the sample, which has 650,000 to 1,000,000 distinct CDR3 sequences, roughly 40% seen once. This receptor was obtained from a young man in good health. What was sequenced was blood. V usage is TRBV5-4 and J usage is TRBJ1-6; TRBD1 agrees at 9 bases. In nucleotides, the CDR3 is TGTGCCAGCAGTTCCCGGGACAGGGTTTCTTCACCCCTCCACTTT. This gives the protein CASSSRDRVSSPLHF.